The sequence of this TCR beta chain was determined in a study of blood T cells in healthy people across ages. Overall study findings and caveats: Estimates of diversity drawn from one million T cells were considered underestimates. Unsorted PBMC input precluded a conclusive naive versus antigen-experienced comparison.

There are many counts of this clonotype. Its specificity is not known. A second 7 to 11 cycle PCR used barcoded and J-beta primers. TCRdb reprocessed the 5' RACE reads via MiXCR and lists one record per CDR3 protein. The table records around 1,500,000 distinct CDR3 sequences, 28% of them present only once. This CDR3 has 13 residues. V lost 2 bases and J 9 bases, leaving 14 bases between the germline ends. Germline V CDR1 and CDR2: DFQATT, SNEGSKA (reference sequence). The TCR was taken from a woman aged 25 to 39 in good health. The sample consisted of blood. The gene calls are TRBV20-1 and TRBJ2-1, with a possible D match to TRBD1 (6 bases). The CDR3 here is CSARYQGSREQFF. The CDR3 DNA is TGCAGTGCTAGATATCAGGGGTCGCGTGAGCAGTTCTTC.